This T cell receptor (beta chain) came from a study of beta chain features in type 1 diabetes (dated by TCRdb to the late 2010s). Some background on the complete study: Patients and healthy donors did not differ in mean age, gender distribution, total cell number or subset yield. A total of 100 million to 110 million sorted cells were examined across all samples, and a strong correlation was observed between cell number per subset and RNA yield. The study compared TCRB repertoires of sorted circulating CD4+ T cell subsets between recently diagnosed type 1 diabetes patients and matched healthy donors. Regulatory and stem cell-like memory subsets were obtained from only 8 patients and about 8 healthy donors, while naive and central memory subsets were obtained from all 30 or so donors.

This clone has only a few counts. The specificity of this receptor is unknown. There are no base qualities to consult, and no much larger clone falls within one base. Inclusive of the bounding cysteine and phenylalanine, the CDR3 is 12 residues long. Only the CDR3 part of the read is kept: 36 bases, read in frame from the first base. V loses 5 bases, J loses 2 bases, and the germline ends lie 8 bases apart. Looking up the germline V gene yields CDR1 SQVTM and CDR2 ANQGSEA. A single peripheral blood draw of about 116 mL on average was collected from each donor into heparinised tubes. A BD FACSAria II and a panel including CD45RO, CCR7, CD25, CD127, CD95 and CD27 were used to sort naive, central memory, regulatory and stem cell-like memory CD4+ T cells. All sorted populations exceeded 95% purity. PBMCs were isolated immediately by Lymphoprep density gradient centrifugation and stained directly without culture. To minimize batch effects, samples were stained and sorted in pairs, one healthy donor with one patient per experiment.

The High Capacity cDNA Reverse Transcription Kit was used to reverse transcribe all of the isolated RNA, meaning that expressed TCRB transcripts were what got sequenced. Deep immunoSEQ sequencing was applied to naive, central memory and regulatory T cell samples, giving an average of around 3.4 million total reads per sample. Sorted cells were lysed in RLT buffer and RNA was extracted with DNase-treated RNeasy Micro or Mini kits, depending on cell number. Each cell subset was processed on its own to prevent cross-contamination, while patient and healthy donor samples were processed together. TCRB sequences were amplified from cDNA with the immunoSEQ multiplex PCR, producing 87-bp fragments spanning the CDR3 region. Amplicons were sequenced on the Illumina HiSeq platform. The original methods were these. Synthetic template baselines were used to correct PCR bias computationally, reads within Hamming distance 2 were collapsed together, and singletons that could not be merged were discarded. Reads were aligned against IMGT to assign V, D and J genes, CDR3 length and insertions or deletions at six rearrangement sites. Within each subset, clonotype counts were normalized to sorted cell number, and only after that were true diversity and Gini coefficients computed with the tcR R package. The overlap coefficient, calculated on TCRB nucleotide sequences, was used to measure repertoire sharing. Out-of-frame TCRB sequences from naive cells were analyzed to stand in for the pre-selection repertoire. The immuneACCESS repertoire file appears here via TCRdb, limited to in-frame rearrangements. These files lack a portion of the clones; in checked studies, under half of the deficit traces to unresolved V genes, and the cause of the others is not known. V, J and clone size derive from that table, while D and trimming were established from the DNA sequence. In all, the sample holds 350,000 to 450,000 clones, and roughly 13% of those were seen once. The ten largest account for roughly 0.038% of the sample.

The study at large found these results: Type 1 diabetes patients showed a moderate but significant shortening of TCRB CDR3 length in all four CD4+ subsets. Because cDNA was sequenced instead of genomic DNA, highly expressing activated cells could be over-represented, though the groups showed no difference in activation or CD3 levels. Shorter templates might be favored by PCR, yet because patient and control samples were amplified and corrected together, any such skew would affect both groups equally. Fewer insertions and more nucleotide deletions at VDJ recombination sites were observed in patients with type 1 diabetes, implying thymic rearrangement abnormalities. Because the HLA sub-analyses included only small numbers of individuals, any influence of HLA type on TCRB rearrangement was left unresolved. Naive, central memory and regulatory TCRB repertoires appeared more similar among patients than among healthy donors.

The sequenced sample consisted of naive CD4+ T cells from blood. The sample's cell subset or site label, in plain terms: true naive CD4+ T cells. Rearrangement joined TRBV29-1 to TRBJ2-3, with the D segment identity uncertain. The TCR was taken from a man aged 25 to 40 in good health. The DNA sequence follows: TGCAGCGTTATAGGGTACACAGATACGCAGTATTTT. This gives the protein CSVIGYTDTQYF.